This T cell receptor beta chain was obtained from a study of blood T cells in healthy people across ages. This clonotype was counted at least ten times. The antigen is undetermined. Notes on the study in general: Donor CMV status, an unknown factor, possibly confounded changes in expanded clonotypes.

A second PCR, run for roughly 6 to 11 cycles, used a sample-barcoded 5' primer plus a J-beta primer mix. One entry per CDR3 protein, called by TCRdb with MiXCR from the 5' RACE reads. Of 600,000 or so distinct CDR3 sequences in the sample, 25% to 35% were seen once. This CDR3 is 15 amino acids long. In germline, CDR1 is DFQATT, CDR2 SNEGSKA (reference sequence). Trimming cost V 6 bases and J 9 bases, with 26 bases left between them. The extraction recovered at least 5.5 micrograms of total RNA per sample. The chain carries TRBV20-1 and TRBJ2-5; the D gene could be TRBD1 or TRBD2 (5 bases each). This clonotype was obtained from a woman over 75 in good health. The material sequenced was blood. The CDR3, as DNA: TGCAGTGCAACCCTTCCGGGACGTACGGGGAAGTCCCAGTACTTC. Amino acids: CSATLPGRTGKSQYF.